Detailed here is one T cell receptor (beta chain). This entry belongs to a study of control samples from healthy donors and cancer patients. Clones were read by immunoSEQ multiplex PCR, and TCRdb kept only the in-frame ones, dropping some. This table has about 120,000 clones, around 90% appearing once. Germline V gives CDR1 SGHTA, CDR2 FQGNSA. This CDR3 is built from 14 residues. Trimming left V 6 bases short and J 1 base short, with 12 bases between. V is TRBV7-2 and J is TRBJ1-1, with unresolved D. Material: blood. The sequence came from a man aged 45 to 65 in good health. The CDR3 loop is CASSFTTGNTEAFF. In nucleotides, the CDR3 is TGTGCCAGCAGTTTTACAACGGGGAACACTGAAGCTTTCTTT.